This T cell receptor (beta chain) is from a study of shared clonotypes between healthy human individuals. General study points: Clonotype sharing across donors was expected to vary with sequencing depth.

Adults of Caucasian background living in Nashville, Tennessee made up all donors. A CD45RA-negative memory subset and a CD45RA+ naive subset were separated from the CD4+ cells. Trimming shortened V by 4 bases and J by 0 bases, and 22 bases separated the two germline ends. Germline CDR1 is SGHDT and CDR2 is YYEEEE. There are 18 residues in the CDR3. For this clone: Its antigen is still unknown.

Genomic DNA (from each subset) was split evenly across several immunoSEQ plates. The method was immunoSEQ multiplex PCR; TCRdb's version includes in-frame clones alone and lacks a portion of them. This table holds more than 2 million clones, under 97% found once. Sample: naive CD4+ T cells sorted from blood. The sample's subset: CD45RA+ positively selected. The TCR originated in a young man in good health. This chain joins TRBV5-6 and TRBJ1-1; D unresolved. This CDR3 reads CASSPLGGAQSVNTEAFF. CDR3 nucleotides: TGTGCCAGCAGCCCGCTAGGAGGAGCCCAAAGCGTGAACACTGAAGCTTTCTTT.